Listed here are 14 T cell receptor beta chains from one sample, sequenced in a study of blood T cell repertoires in COVID-19. The table came from immunoSEQ multiplex PCR; TCRdb's copy has only in-frame clones and leaves some out. The table records 200,000 to 250,000 clones, around 82% of them present only once. Sequencing used peripheral blood. Every receptor here comes from a woman aged 70-85 years with acute or convalescent COVID-19.

V is TRBV19 and J is TRBJ1-5, with D possibly TRBD1 on 6 matching bases. The V end was cut by 5 bases, the J end by 0 bases, with 11 bases between. Germline loops: CDR1 LNHDA, CDR2 SQIVND (reference sequence). The CDR3 is 15 residues long. The CDR3 coding sequence is TGTGCCAGTAGTCGGACAGCTTATAGCAATCAGCCCCAGCATTTT. It translates to CASSRTAYSNQPQHF.

DNA for the CDR3: TGTGCCAGCAGCCTACAGGGGAATGAGCAGTTCTTC. Encoded protein: CASSLQGNEQFF. The rearrangement joins TRBV7-9 to TRBJ2-1; 7 bases agree with TRBD1. Trimming took 5 bases from V and 7 from J; bases not matched to a gene: 2. This CDR3 comprises 12 residues. Germline V gene sequence: CDR1 SEHNR, CDR2 FQNEAQ (reference sequence).

J is TRBJ1-2 and V is TRBV2; tentative D call: TRBD1 (5 bases). This CDR3 comprises 12 residues. Trimming pared 7 bases from V and 5 bases from J, leaving 11 bases between. Germline CDR1 reads SNHLY; CDR2 reads FYNNEI. CDR3 nucleotide sequence: TGTGCCAGCATAATGGGGGGTTATGGCTACACCTTC. Translating it yields CASIMGGYGYTF.

This chain connects TRBV15 to TRBJ1-1; possibly TRBD1 for D (6 bases). V was shortened by 3 bases and J by 0 bases, with 11 bases between the two germline ends. Germline loops: CDR1 LNHNV, CDR2 YYDKDF (reference sequence). The CDR3 sequence is 15 residues long. The CDR3 DNA reads TGTGCCACCAGCAGGATTGAGGGGGTGAACACTGAAGCTTTCTTT. It specifies CATSRIEGVNTEAFF.

This clone was recorded a few times. The chain combines TRBV27 with TRBJ1-1; 10 bases fit TRBD1. This CDR3 region has 14 residues. Germline V gene data show CDR1 as MNHEY and CDR2 as SMNVEV (reference sequence). V lost 3 bases to trimming and J lost 4 bases; unmatched junction nucleotides: 2. CDR3 loop: CASSLDRGGTEAFF. CDR3 in DNA: TGTGCCAGCAGTTTGGACAGGGGGGGCACTGAAGCTTTCTTT.

V gene TRBV7-3 combines with J gene TRBJ2-3; 7 bases align to TRBD2. CDR3 length equals 16 residues. With V trimmed by 2 bases and J by 0 bases, 5 bases remained unmatched. Germline V gene sequence: CDR1 SGHTA, CDR2 FQGTGA. Here the CDR3 DNA reads TGTGCCAGCAGCTTAGGATCTAGCGGAAGCACAGATACGCAGTATTTT. It yields the protein CASSLGSSGSTDTQYF.

This chain uses TRBV5-6 with TRBJ1-3, with 7 bases fitting TRBD1. The CDR3 is 14 residues long. Germline V CDR1 and CDR2: SGHDT, YYEEEE. V lost 4 bases, J lost 4 bases, and 5 bases stayed unmatched. DNA of the CDR3: TGTGCCAGCAGCCTACAGGGGAAAGGAAACACCATATATTTT. It is translated as CASSLQGKGNTIYF.

The chain recombines TRBV4-1 with TRBJ2-2; 14 positions agree with TRBD2. Germline-derived CDR1 and CDR2 are MGHRA and YSYEKL. The CDR3 spans 18 residues. V was pared by 4 bases and J by 8 bases, with 12 bases of the junction left unmatched. CDR3 DNA: TGCGCCAGCAGCCCCCCGGGGGGGACTAGCGGGAGTGGTGGGGAGCTGTTTTTT. This translates into CASSPPGGTSGSGGELFF.

This chain links TRBV5-1 with TRBJ1-5; 7 bases align to TRBD1. CDR3 length: 15 amino acids. The V gene end was trimmed by 4 bases and the J gene end by 5 bases; junction bases not matched to a gene: 9. Germline CDR1 SGHRS, CDR2 YFSETQ. The DNA of the CDR3 is TGCGCCAGCAGCATTACAGGGGATAGTTATCAGCCCCAGCATTTT. This sequence encodes CASSITGDSYQPQHF.

This chain joins TRBV7-2 and TRBJ2-7; 11 bases agree with TRBD2. The germline CDR1 and CDR2 sequences are SGHTA and FQGNSA. J gave up 4 bases and V 4 bases, and 9 bases lay outside the gene matches. The CDR3 contains 16 residues. The CDR3 nucleotides read TGTGCCAGCAGCTCGCTAGCGGGAGGTTTAGGGTACGAGCAGTACTTC. Translation: CASSSLAGGLGYEQYF.

This clone was seen more than once but under ten times. The chain carries TRBV6-6 and TRBJ2-7, with a tentative D call TRBD2 (5 bases). V was cut by 6 bases and J by 3 bases, with 15 bases left in between. The CDR3 totals 14 residues. Germline assignment: CDR1 MNHNY and CDR2 SVGAGI (reference sequence). CDR3 nucleotide sequence: TGTGCCAGCAGCTCGACCCGCCGGGGCTACGAGCAGTACTTC. Its translation is CASSSTRRGYEQYF.

V usage is TRBV24-1 and J usage is TRBJ2-1; D perhaps matches TRBD2 (8 bases). This CDR3 is 19 amino acids long. CDR1 is KGHDR, CDR2 SFDVKD, per germline. V gave up 3 bases and J gave up 9 bases, with 29 bases separating them. DNA of the CDR3: TGTGCCACCAGTGATGTGACAGGGAGTCGGCTAGCGGGCCGCGGTGAGCAGTTCTTC. Translation: CATSDVTGSRLAGRGEQFF.

The chain carries TRBV5-1 and TRBJ1-4; D possibly corresponds to TRBD1 (5 bases). Trimming cost V 7 bases and J 7 bases, with 17 bases left between them. The germline CDR1 and CDR2 sequences are SGHRS and YFSETQ. This CDR3 spans 14 amino acids. The CDR3 is CASRDPGGGEKLFF. Here the CDR3 DNA reads TGCGCCAGCCGGGATCCTGGGGGAGGTGAAAAACTGTTTTTT. Using reference TRBV5-1 and TRBJ1-4 for the parts outside the CDR3, the full variable domain is KAGVTQTPRYLIKTRGQQVTLSCSPISGHRSVSWYQQTPGQGLQFLFEYFSETQRNKGNFPGRFSGRQFSNSRSEMNVSTLELGDSALYLCASRDPGGGEKLFFGSGTQLSVL.

V and J are TRBV5-4 and TRBJ2-1; 9 bases align to TRBD1. J lost 0 bases, V lost 3 bases, and 1 base had no gene match. The V gene's germline CDR1 is SGHNT and CDR2 YYREEE (reference sequence). This CDR3 contains 15 residues. In DNA form, the CDR3 reads TGTGCCAGCAGCTCGACAGGGGGCTCCTACAATGAGCAGTTCTTC. Translating it yields CASSSTGGSYNEQFF. Full variable domain (remainder filled in from reference TRBV5-4 and TRBJ2-1): ETGVTQSPTHLIKTRGQQVTLRCSSQSGHNTVSWYQQALGQGPQFIFQYYREEENGRGNFPPRFSGLQFPNYSSELNVNALELDDSALYLCASSSTGGSYNEQFFGPGTRLTVL.